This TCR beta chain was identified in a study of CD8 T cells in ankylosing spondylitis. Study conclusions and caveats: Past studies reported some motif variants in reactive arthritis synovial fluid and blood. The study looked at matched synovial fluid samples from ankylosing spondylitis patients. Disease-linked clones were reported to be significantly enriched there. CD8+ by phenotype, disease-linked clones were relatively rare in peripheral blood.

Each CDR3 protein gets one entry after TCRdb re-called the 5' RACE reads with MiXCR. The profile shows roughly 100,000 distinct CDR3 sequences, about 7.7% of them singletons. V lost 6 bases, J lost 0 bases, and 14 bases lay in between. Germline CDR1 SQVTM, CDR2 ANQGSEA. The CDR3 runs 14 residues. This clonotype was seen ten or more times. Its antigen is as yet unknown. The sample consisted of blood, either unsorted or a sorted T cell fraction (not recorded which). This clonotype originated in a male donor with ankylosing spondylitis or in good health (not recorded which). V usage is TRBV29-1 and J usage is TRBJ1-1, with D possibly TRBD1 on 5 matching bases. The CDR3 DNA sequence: TGCAGCGTGCCCTTGAGGGGAGTGAACACTGAAGCTTTCTTT. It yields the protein CSVPLRGVNTEAFF.